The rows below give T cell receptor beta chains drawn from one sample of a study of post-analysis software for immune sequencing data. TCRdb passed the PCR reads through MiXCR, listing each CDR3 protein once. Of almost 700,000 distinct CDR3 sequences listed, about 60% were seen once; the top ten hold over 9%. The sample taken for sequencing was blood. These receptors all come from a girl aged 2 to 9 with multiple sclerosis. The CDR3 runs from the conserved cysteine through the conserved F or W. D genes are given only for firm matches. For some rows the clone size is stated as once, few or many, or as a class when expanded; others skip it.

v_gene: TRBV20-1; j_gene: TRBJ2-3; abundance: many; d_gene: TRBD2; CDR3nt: TGCAGTGCTAGAGGCGGGACTAGCGGGGGGGCAGATACGCAGTATTTT; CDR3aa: CSARGGTSGGADTQYF
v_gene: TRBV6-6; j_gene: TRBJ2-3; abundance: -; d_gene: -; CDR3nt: TGTGCCAGCAGTTTGAAGCCCTTAGGCACAGATACGCAGTATTTT; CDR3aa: CASSLKPLGTDTQYF
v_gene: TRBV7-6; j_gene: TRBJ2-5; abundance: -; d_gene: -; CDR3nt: TGTGCCAGCAGCTTACATGCAGGCCGCGTTGAGACCCAGTACTTC; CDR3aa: CASSLHAGRVETQYF
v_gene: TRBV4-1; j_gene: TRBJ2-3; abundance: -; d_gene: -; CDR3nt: TGCGCCAGCAGCCCAGTTACTGTAGCTGGGGATACGCAGTATTTT; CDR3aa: CASSPVTVAGDTQYF
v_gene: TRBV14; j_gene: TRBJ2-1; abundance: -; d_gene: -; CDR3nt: TGTGCCAGCAGCCAAGAGGCGGGGTGGGGATCCTATAATGAGCAGTTCTTC; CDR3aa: CASSQEAGWGSYNEQFF
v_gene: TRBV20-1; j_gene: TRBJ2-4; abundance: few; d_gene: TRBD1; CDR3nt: TGCAGTGCTAGAGATCCAAAACAGGGGGACAAAAACATTCAGTACTTC; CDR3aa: CSARDPKQGDKNIQYF
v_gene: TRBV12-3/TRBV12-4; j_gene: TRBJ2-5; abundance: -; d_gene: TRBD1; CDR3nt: TGTGCCAGCAGACGGGACAGGGTAATGGGAGAGACCCAGTACTTC; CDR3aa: CASRRDRVMGETQYF
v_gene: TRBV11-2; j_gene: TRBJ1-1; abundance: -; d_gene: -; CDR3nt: TGTGCCAGCACCCAGGGGAGTTCAACTGAAGCTTTCTTT; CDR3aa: CASTQGSSTEAFF
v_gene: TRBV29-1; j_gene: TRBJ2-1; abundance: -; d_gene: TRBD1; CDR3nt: TGCAGCGTGATGACAGGGATGGACAATGAGCAGTTCTTC; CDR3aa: CSVMTGMDNEQFF
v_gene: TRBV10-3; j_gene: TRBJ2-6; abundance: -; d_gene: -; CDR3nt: TGTGCCATCAGTGAGACCCGGACGGAAGGGGCCAACGTCCGGACTTTC; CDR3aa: CAISETRTEGANVRTF
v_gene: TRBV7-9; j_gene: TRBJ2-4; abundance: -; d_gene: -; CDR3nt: TGTGCCAGCAGCTTGGAGGGGAGAAACATTCAGTACTTC; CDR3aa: CASSLEGRNIQYF
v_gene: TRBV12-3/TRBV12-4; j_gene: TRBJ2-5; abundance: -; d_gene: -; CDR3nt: TGTGCCAGCAGTTCCCGGTTAAGAGAGACCCAGTACTTC; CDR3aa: CASSSRLRETQYF
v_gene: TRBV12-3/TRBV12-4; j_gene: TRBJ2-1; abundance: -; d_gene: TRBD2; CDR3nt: TGTGCCAGCAGTCCCGGGACTAGCGGGGGGCAGTTCTTC; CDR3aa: CASSPGTSGGQFF
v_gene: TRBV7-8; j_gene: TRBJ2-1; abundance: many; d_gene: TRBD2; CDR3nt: TGTGCCAGCAGCTTGGAGACTAGCGGGATGATTCCCTACAATGAGCAGTTCTTC; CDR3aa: CASSLETSGMIPYNEQFF
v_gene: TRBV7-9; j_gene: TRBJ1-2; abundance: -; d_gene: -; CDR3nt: TGTGCCACCCCCGAGATGAATGGCTACACCTTC; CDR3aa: CATPEMNGYTF
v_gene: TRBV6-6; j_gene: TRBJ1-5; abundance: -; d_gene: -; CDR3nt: TGTGCCAGCTCCCCTCCCCACAGAGGGGATCAGCCCCAGCATTTT; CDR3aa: CASSPPHRGDQPQHF
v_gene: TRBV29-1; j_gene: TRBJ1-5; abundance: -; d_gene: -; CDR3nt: TGCAGCGTTTGGTCCCGGGATAGCAATCAGCCCCAGCATTTT; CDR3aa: CSVWSRDSNQPQHF
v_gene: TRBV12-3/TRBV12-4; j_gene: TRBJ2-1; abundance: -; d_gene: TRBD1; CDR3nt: TGTGCCAGCAGTCCGCGCGGACAGGACTACAATGAGCAGTTCTTC; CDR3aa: CASSPRGQDYNEQFF
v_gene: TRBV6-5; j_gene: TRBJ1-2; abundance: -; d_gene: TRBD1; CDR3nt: TGTGCCAGCAGTACCGGGACAGGGGGGATTAACTATGGCTACACCTTC; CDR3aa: CASSTGTGGINYGYTF
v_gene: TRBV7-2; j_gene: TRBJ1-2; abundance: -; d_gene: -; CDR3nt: TGTGCCAGCAGCCGAAGAGGGTTGGGTTCTTATGGCTACACCTTC; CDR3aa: CASSRRGLGSYGYTF
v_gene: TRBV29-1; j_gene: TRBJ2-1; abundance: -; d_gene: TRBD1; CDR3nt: TGCAGCATAAGACAGGGTTTGGATGAGCAGTTCTTC; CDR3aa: CSIRQGLDEQFF
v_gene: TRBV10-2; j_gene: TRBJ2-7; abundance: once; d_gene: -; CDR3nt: TGCGCCAGCAGTGAGATTGTTGGAGGCGGGACCTCCTACGAGCAGTACTTC; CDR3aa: CASSEIVGGGTSYEQYF
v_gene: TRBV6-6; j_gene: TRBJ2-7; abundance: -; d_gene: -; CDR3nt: TGTGCCAGCAGCCTAACAAGGGGAAACGACGAGCAGTACTTC; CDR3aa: CASSLTRGNDEQYF
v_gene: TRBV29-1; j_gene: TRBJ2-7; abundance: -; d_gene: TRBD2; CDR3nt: TGCAGCGTAGAACCGGCTGGGTTAGCGGGGTCCGAGCAGTACTTC; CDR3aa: CSVEPAGLAGSEQYF